The clone carrying this T cell receptor (beta chain) was detected many times. Its antigen is undetermined. This sample is part of a study of T-cell memory formation after mild COVID-19. Turning to the study itself: TCR clusters were mostly donor specific. Study results and caveats: Certain responding clones were present in pre-infection memory, suggesting participation of cross-reactive memory.

One entry per CDR3 protein results from TCRdb running MiXCR on the 5' RACE reads. The sample consists of about 410,000 distinct CDR3 sequences, roughly 18% of them appearing once. Trimming stripped 4 bases from V and 6 bases from J, with 16 bases between. The CDR3 runs to 14 residues. CDR1 and CDR2 from the germline V gene are SGHRS and YFSETQ. The rearrangement uses TRBV5-1 and TRBJ1-1, with D maybe TRBD1 (6 bases). The sequencing input was PBMCs or a T cell subset sorted from them (not recorded which). This TCR was sampled from a man younger than 30 who had mild COVID-19 (a few samples of this study predate the infection). Cell type and time point are not known. CDR3 nucleotides: TGCGCCAGCAGCCGGGGGCCCAACGACGCTGAAGCTTTCTTT. As protein: CASSRGPNDAEAFF.